This section outlines one T cell receptor beta chain sequence together with its context. The sample belongs to a study of blood T cell repertoires in COVID-19. Across the whole study: Sample material is recorded as cDNA or gDNA derived from T cells, B-cell-depleted T cells, or PBMCs.

V shed 8 bases and J shed 10 bases, with 15 bases lying between them. The length of the CDR3 is 13 residues. The germline CDR1 and CDR2 sequences are SNHLY and FYNNEI. The data were produced by immunoSEQ multiplex PCR, yet TCRdb's version contains in-frame clones alone and is incomplete. Among 290,000 or so clones listed, more than 75% were seen once. This sequence originates from a man between 65 and 80 years old with acute or convalescent COVID-19. Sample: peripheral blood. The J gene is TRBJ1-6, the V gene TRBV2, with D tentatively TRBD1 (6 bases). The CDR3 region has the DNA TGTGCCAGCCCCGGGGAGGGGGAATCACCCCTCCACTTT. Translation: CASPGEGESPLHF.